This note documents a single T cell receptor beta chain sequence. This specimen belongs to a study of OX40 agonist ivuxolimab in advanced cancers. The method was immunoSEQ multiplex PCR; TCRdb's version includes in-frame clones alone and lacks a portion of them. The sample includes around 10,000 clones, 77% of them seen just once. Here the sequenced sample was CD4+ or CD8+ T cells sorted from blood, taken in a trial of the OX40 agonist ivuxolimab. The source of this sequence is an adult with an advanced solid tumor such as melanoma, head and neck, liver or kidney cancer.

In nucleotides, the CDR3 is TGTGCCAGCAGTGAACAGGCTAGCGCTAGCACCGGGGAGCTGTTTTTT. This encodes CASSEQASASTGELFF. This rearrangement joins TRBV2 to TRBJ2-2, with D tentatively TRBD2 (6 bases). The germline V and J ends were trimmed by 2 bases and 4 bases, with 14 bases remaining between them. There are 16 residues in the CDR3. From germline, CDR1 is SNHLY and CDR2 FYNNEI.